The sequence of this T cell receptor beta chain was determined in a study of tumor-infiltrating lymphocytes in localized non-small cell lung cancer. From germline, CDR1 is GTSNPN and CDR2 SVGIG (reference sequence). CDR3 length: 16 residues. V was clipped by 2 bases and J by 6 bases; unmatched bases: 9. This table comes from immunoSEQ multiplex PCR, and its TCRdb copy is limited to in-frame clones, with some not included. The sample carries thousands of clones, about 74% recorded once. This receptor was taken from a human donor with non-small cell lung cancer. The sequencing sample was made of lung tumor tissue. This sequence joins TRBV30 and TRBJ1-4; 10 bases match TRBD1. CDR3 in amino acids: CAWSRGQTGGHEKLFF. The CDR3 DNA reads TGTGCCTGGAGTAGGGGCCAGACAGGGGGCCATGAAAAACTGTTTTTT.